This T cell receptor (beta chain) originates from a study of blood T cell repertoires in COVID-19. The method was immunoSEQ multiplex PCR; TCRdb's version includes in-frame clones alone and lacks a portion of them. This sample has some 130,000 clones, with about 91% found just once. Germline V CDR1 and CDR2: MRHNA, SNTAGT. The CDR3 runs 16 residues. V gave up 2 bases and J gave up 1 base; unmatched junction bases: 3. The sequenced sample consisted of peripheral blood. The receptor comes from a man in his fifties with acute or convalescent COVID-19. The chain carries TRBV6-4 and TRBJ2-2; 8 bases match TRBD2. CDR3 loop: CASSDGLAGNTGELFF. CDR3 nucleotide sequence: TGTGCCAGCAGTGACGGGCTAGCGGGGAACACCGGGGAGCTGTTTTTT.